This T cell receptor (beta chain) was observed in a study of blood T cell repertoires in COVID-19. Study-level information: Acute and convalescent COVID-19 samples came from the United States, Italy and Spain. Nucleic acid was either cDNA or gDNA, and it came from T cells, B-cell-depleted T cells, or PBMCs.

This clone turned up a few times. From germline, CDR1 is SGHRS and CDR2 YFSETQ. V was shortened by 1 base and J by 5 bases, with 9 bases between the two germline ends. The CDR3 extends over 14 amino acids. Authors' analysis steps: Quantification of nucleated cells was approximated via reference gene primer amplification. The data were produced by immunoSEQ multiplex PCR, yet TCRdb's version contains in-frame clones alone and is incomplete. V and J calls and clone size come straight from that table; D and trimming were deduced from the DNA. The table includes 150,000 to 200,000 clones, roughly 80% detected once.

The receptor was derived from a man aged 50 to 60 who had recovered from COVID-19. The sequencing input was peripheral blood. The chain uses TRBV5-1 and TRBJ2-2; a weak D match, TRBD1 (6 bases). The CDR3 coding sequence is TGCGCCAGCAGCTTGACAGGGCGGACCGGGGAGCTGTTTTTT. Encoded protein: CASSLTGRTGELFF.